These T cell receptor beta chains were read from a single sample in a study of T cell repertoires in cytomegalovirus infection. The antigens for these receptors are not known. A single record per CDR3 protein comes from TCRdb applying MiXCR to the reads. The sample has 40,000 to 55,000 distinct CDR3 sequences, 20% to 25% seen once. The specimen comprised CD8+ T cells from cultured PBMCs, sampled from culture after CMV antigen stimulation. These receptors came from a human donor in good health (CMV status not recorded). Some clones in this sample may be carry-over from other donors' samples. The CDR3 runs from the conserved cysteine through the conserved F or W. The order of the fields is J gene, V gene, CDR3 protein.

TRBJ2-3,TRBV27,CASSFGPPGMTDTQYF
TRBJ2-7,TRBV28,CASSFEEREYEQYF
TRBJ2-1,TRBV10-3,CAISETGEARVNEQFF
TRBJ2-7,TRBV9,CARTTSGRARPSYEQYF
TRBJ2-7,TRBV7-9,CASTPRLGEQYF
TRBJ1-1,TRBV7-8,CASSLEVVSNTEAFF
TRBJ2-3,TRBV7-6,CASSLEGQRIDTQYF
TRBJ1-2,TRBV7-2,CAIRQYGYTF
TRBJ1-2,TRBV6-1,CASTPSVDSIYGYTF
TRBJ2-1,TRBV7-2,CASSPEGQSYNEQFF
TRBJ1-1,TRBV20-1,CSARDLSYSGTEAFF
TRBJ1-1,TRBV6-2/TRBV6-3,CASRPGGGFKEAFF
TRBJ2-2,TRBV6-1,CASRPPGTGGFTGELFF
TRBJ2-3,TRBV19,CASTPGQPDTQYF
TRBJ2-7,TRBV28,CASTLTSGSPYEQYF
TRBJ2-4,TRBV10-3,CAPTSKEGCIQYF